In this sample, the clone carrying this T cell receptor beta chain turned up many times. A marrow graft followed busulfan-fludarabine conditioning, with cyclophosphamide on days +3 and +4. Clones were sequenced by immunoSEQ multiplex PCR, and TCRdb holds only the in-frame ones, with some missing. The sample counts 950 to 1,500 clones, none seen once; the ten largest own 41%. The data were obtained in a study of T cells after posttransplantation cyclophosphamide. CDR1 and CDR2 (germline): MNHEY, SVGEGT. Trimming at V came to 5 bases and at J to 1 base, leaving 8 bases not matched to a gene. This CDR3 is built from 16 residues.

The sequence was collected from a male patient aged 30 to 39 who received an allogeneic stem cell transplant from a related donor, was CMV-positive, and had no GVHD. The T cells may come from the graft donor. This chain uses TRBV6-2 or TRBV6-3 with TRBJ2-3, with 8 bases identical to TRBD2. The material sequenced was PBMCs, taken 84 days after allogeneic stem cell transplant with posttransplant cyclophosphamide. The CDR3, as DNA: TGTGCCAGCAGTCGCCGACTAGCGCATGGCACAGATACGCAGTATTTT. Its protein is CASSRRLAHGTDTQYF.